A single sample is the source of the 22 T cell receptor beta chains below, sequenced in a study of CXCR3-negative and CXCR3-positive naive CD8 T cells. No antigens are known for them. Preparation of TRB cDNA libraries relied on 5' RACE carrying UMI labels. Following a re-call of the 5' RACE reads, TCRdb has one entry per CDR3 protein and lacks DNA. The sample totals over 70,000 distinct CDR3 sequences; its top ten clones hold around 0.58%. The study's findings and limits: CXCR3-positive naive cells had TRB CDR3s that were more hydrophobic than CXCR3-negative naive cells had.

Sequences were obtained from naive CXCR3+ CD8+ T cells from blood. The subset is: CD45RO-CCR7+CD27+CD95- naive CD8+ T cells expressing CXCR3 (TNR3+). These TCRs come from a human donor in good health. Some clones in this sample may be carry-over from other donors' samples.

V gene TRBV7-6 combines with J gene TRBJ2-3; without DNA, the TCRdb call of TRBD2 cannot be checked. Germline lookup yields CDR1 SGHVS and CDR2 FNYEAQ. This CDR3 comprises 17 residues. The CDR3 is CASSLYPTRGRTDTQYF.

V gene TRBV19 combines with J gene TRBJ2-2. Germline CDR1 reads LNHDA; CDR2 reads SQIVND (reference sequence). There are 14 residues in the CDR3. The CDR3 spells CASSMVADTGELFF. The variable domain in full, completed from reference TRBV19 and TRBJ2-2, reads DGGITQSPKYLFRKEGQNVTLSCEQNLNHDAMYWYRQDPGQGLRLIYYSQIVNDFQKGDIAEGYSVSREKKESFPLTVTSAQKNPTAFYLCASSMVADTGELFFGEGSRLTVL.

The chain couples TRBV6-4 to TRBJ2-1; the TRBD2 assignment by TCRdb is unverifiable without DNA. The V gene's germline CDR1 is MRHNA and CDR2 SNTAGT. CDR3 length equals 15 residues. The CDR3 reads CASSEKGLSYNEQFF.

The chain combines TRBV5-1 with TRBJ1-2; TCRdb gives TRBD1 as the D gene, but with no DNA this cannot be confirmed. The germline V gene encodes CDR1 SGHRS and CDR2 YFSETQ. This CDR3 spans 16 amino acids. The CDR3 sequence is CASNPGTGDHGYGYTF. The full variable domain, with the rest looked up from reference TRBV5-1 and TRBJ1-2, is KAGVTQTPRYLIKTRGQQVTLSCSPISGHRSVSWYQQTPGQGLQFLFEYFSETQRNKGNFPGRFSGRQFSNSRSEMNVSTLELGDSALYLCASNPGTGDHGYGYTFGSGTRLTVV.

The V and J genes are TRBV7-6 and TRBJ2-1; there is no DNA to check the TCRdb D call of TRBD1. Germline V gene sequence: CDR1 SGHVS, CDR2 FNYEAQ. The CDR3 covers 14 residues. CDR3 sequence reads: CASSLVGGANEQFF.

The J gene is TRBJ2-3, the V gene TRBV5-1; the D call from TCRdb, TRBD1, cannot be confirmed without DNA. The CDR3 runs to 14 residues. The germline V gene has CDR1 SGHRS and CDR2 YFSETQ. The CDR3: CASSEGGTADTQYF.

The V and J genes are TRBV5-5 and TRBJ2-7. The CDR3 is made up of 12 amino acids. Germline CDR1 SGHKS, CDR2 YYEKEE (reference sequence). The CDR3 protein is CASSDGGDEQYF.

CDR3 in amino acids: CASTRPEGDTEAFF. The V and J genes are TRBV7-9 and TRBJ1-1; the D call of TRBD1 rests on TCRdb alone, since no DNA is present to check it. In germline, CDR1 is SEHNR, CDR2 FQNEAQ (reference sequence). The CDR3 has 14 residues.

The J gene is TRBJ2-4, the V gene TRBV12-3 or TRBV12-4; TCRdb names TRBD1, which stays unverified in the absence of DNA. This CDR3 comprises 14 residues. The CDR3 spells CASSDRGSENIQYF.

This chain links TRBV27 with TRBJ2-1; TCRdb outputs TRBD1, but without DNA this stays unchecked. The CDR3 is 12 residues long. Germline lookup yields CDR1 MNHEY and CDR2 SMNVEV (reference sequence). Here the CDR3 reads CASTSGGNEQFF.

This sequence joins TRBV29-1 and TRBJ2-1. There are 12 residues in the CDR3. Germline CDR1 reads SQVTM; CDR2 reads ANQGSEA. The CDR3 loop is CSVEDGHNEQFF.

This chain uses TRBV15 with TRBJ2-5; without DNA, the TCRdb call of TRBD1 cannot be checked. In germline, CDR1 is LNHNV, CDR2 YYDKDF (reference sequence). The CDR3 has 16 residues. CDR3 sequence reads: CATSRHERDRGETQYF.

CDR3 region: CASTLGAGGRDTQYF. The gene calls are TRBV19 and TRBJ2-3; the TRBD2 assignment by TCRdb is unverifiable without DNA. There are 15 residues in the CDR3. CDR1 LNHDA and CDR2 SQIVND come from the germline V gene (reference sequence).

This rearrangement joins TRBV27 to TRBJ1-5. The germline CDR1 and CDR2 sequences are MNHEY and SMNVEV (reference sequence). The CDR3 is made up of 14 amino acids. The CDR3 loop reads CASSYGYPNQPQHF.

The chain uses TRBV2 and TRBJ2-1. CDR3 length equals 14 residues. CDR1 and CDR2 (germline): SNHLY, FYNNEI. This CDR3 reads CASSVGTAYNEQFF.

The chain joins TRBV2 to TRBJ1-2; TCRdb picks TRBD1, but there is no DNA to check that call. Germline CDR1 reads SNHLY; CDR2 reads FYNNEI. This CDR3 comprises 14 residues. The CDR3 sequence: CASSGTETNYGYTF. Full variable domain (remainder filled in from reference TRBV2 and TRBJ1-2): EPEVTQTPSHQVTQMGQEVILRCVPISNHLYFYWYRQILGQKVEFLVSFYNNEISEKSEIFDDQFSVERPDGSNFTLKIRSTKLEDSAMYFCASSGTETNYGYTFGSGTRLTVV.

CDR3 protein: CASSVRGTGANVLTF. The chain links TRBV6-2 or TRBV6-3 to TRBJ2-6; TCRdb's D call of TRBD1 is untestable without DNA. This CDR3 region has 15 residues. Germline V gene lookup returns CDR1 MNHEY and CDR2 SVGEGT.

The CDR3 reads CASSQGQFNTDTQYF. The V gene is TRBV11-1, the J gene TRBJ2-3; the D gene TCRdb calls, TRBD1, cannot be checked with no DNA. The CDR3 spans 15 residues. The germline V gene has CDR1 SGHAT and CDR2 FQDESV (reference sequence).

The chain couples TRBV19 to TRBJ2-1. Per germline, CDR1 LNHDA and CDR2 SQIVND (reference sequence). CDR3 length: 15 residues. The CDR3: CASSILWGSYNEQFF.

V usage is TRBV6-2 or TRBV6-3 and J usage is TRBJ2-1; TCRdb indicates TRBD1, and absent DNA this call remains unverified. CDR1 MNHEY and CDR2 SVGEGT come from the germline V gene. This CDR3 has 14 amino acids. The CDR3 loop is CASSYPGGYNEQFF.

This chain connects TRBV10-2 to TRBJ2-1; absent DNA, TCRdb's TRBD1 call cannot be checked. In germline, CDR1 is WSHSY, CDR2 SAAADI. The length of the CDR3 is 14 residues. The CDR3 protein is CASSVGGQDNEQFF.

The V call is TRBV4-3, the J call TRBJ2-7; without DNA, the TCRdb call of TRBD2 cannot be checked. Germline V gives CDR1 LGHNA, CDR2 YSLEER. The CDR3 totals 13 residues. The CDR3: CASSFGEGYEQYF.